This T cell receptor beta chain was recovered during a study of shared clonotypes between healthy human individuals. Study-level background: For every donor, three CD4 naive, three CD4 memory, two CD8 naive and one CD8 memory plates were used. Points from the study as a whole: Sampling involved blood alone; tissue repertoires likely differ. Relative to their counterparts shared across all four donors, non-shared clonotypes exhibited diminished generation probabilities.

TCRdb's copy holds only in-frame clones and misses some; the assay was immunoSEQ multiplex PCR. The table has about 2.4 million clones, approximately 93% seen once. As for this clone: Its specificity is not known.

A split of CD4+ cells into CD45RA+ naive and CD45RA-negative memory subsets was performed. Material: naive CD4+ T cells from PBMCs. Subset of the sample: CD45RA+ positively selected. The TCR comes from a young man in good health. Some clones in this sample may be carry-over from other donors' samples.

CDR3 coding DNA: TGTGCCAGTGTGAACAGACGTCTCACTGAAGCTTTCTTT. This encodes CASVNRRLTEAFF. The rearrangement uses TRBV6-6 and TRBJ1-1; D is uncertain. V lost 9 bases and J 4 bases, leaving 15 bases between the germline ends. The CDR3 is 13 amino acids. Germline CDR1 reads MNHNY; CDR2 reads SVGAGI (reference sequence).